This TCR beta chain was identified during a study of T cell responses to AZD1222 COVID-19 vaccine. Study results and caveats: Only a handful of AZD1222 recipients tested seropositive at baseline. Donors were mostly white British, more females; clonal diversity possibly underestimated. No day 14 peak samples; only post-peak repertoires were characterized. Spike was spanned by vaccine-associated CD4 TCRs, with dominance at 160-218 and 743-854.

The germline V and J ends were trimmed by 8 bases and 0 bases, with 13 bases remaining between them. Germline values: CDR1 SQVTM, CDR2 ANQGSEA. The CDR3 runs 13 residues. Sequencing used immunoSEQ multiplex PCR; TCRdb keeps in-frame clones, though not all of them. The sample holds around 150,000 clones, roughly nine tenths seen once. On this clone: The antigen remains unidentified.

The rearrangement uses TRBV29-1 and TRBJ1-1; no firm D call. The receptor comes from an adult who received the AZD1222 COVID-19 vaccine. The specimen comprised peripheral blood, sampled 28 days after the second AZD1222 dose. CDR3 region: CSSSEALNTEAFF. Here the CDR3 DNA reads TGCAGCAGTTCGGAGGCCCTGAACACTGAAGCTTTCTTT.